The rows below give T cell receptor beta chains drawn from one sample of a study of blood T cell repertoires in COVID-19. Sequenced by immunoSEQ multiplex PCR; TCRdb stores in-frame clones only, minus some. The sample has 250,000 to 300,000 clones, about nine tenths seen once. The sample taken for sequencing was peripheral blood. The receptors derive from a woman between 45 and 65 years old who had recovered from COVID-19. CDR3s include the opening cysteine and the closing phenylalanine or tryptophan. Fields, in order: J gene, clone size, D gene, V gene, CDR3 DNA, CDR3 protein. A D gene is named only where the DNA matches it firmly. A clone size is listed for some rows: how often the clone was seen (once, few, many), or a class if it is expanded.

TRBJ1-4 | NA | NA | TRBV9 | TGTGCCAGCAGCGTGGGAGACAGGCTGCCTTATGGTGAAAAACTGTTTTTT | CASSVGDRLPYGEKLFF
TRBJ2-1 | NA | TRBD2 | TRBV4-2 | TGTGCCAGCAGCCAAGCAAGCGGGGCATCCTACAATGAGCAGTTCTTC | CASSQASGASYNEQFF
TRBJ2-1 | NA | NA | TRBV19 | TGTGCCAGTAGTACCTACCGGGACACAGCCTACAATGAGCAGTTCTTC | CASSTYRDTAYNEQFF
TRBJ1-5 | NA | NA | TRBV3-1/TRBV3-2 | TGTGCCGCGGGGGGAATCGAACCCCAGCATTTT | CAAGGIEPQHF
TRBJ1-1 | NA | NA | TRBV15 | TGTGCCACCAGCAGAACTTGGGGGGTATCTGAAGCTTTCTTT | CATSRTWGVSEAFF
TRBJ1-4 | few | NA | TRBV2 | TGTGCCAGCGTTACACCGATGAGGGCACCTAATGAAAAACTGTTTTTT | CASVTPMRAPNEKLFF
TRBJ1-6 | NA | NA | TRBV9 | TGTGCCAGCAGTGGGGGCGGGTGGGGAGCACCCCTCCACTTT | CASSGGGWGAPLHF
TRBJ1-1 | NA | NA | TRBV6-2/TRBV6-3 | TGTGCCAGCAGTCGCCCGACGTCTCTCAGCGTGGAAGCTTTCTTT | CASSRPTSLSVEAFF
TRBJ2-1 | NA | NA | TRBV7-2 | TGTGCCAGCAGCCCAGGTTTTGGGGGGAACCACAATGAGCAGTTCTTC | CASSPGFGGNHNEQFF
TRBJ2-7 | NA | NA | TRBV7-2 | TGTGCCAGCAGCTTATGGGTGGGGGCTAGTGCCATTGGCTACGAGCAGTACTTC | CASSLWVGASAIGYEQYF
TRBJ1-5 | NA | NA | TRBV30 | TGTGCCTGGAGTGTATCGGGGAACAATCAGCCCCAGCATTTT | CAWSVSGNNQPQHF
TRBJ2-5 | NA | NA | TRBV12-5 | TGTGCTAGTGGTTTGCCCCGCCTAGAGCGGCCGGAGACCCAGTACTTC | CASGLPRLERPETQYF
TRBJ1-2 | NA | NA | TRBV28 | TGTGCCAGCAGTTTCGAGTCAGGGGTCTATGGCTACACCTTC | CASSFESGVYGYTF
TRBJ1-6 | few | NA | TRBV11-2 | TGTGCCAGCAGCCCGACAGGCAGGGGCAATTCACCCCTCCACTTT | CASSPTGRGNSPLHF
TRBJ2-1 | NA | TRBD1 | TRBV6-5 | TGTGCCAGCAGCTCAGGGGGCCTCACCTACAATGAGCAGTTCTTC | CASSSGGLTYNEQFF
TRBJ1-2 | NA | NA | TRBV5-8 | TGTGCCAGCGGTCTGGGGCGTAGGTCTTCACCCGCTAACTATGGCTACACCTTC | CASGLGRRSSPANYGYTF
TRBJ1-2 | NA | NA | TRBV19 | TGTGCCAGTAGTCATGCTCCTGCAGGGAACTATGGCTACACCTTC | CASSHAPAGNYGYTF
TRBJ2-1 | NA | NA | TRBV19 | TGTGCCAGTAGTTCAGGGTACGGCTACAATGAGCAGTTCTTC | CASSSGYGYNEQFF
TRBJ2-2 | NA | NA | TRBV19 | TGTGCCGTCCGAGGGCGCACCGGGGAGCTGTTTTTT | CAVRGRTGELFF
TRBJ1-5 | few | NA | TRBV15 | TGTGCCACCAGCAGAGAGTATAGGCAGGGGCGCAATCAGCCCCAGCATTTT | CATSREYRQGRNQPQHF
TRBJ1-5 | NA | NA | TRBV19 | TGTGCCAGTAGAGGAGGGGCTGATAGCAATCAGCCCCAGCATTTT | CASRGGADSNQPQHF
TRBJ2-4 | NA | NA | TRBV5-3 | TGTGCCAGAAGGTCCGGGACCAAAAACATTCAGTACTTC | CARRSGTKNIQYF
TRBJ2-3 | NA | NA | TRBV2 | TGTGCCAGCAGTCGGGCAGATACGCAGTATTTT | CASSRADTQYF
TRBJ2-7 | NA | NA | TRBV5-1 | TGCGCCAGCAGCTTGGCCGTGCAGGGAACTTCCTACGAGCAGTACTTC | CASSLAVQGTSYEQYF
TRBJ1-1 | NA | NA | TRBV10-3 | TGTGCCATTCGACAGAAGAACACTGAAGCTTTCTTT | CAIRQKNTEAFF
TRBJ1-2 | NA | NA | TRBV6-5 | TGTGCCAGCAGTTCTTGGGCCGATTATGGCTACACCTTC | CASSSWADYGYTF
TRBJ1-5 | many | TRBD1 | TRBV6-2/TRBV6-3 | TGTGCCAGCAGCTCCACAGGGGGCGCGAGTAATCAGCCCCAGCATTTT | CASSSTGGASNQPQHF
TRBJ1-2 | NA | NA | TRBV5-1 | TGCGCCAGCAGCTTGGACAGGGAGAATGGCTACACCTTC | CASSLDRENGYTF
TRBJ2-5 | NA | TRBD2 | TRBV7-8 | TGTGCCAGCAGCTTAGCGATAATTAGCGGGGGAGAAGAGACCCAGTACTTC | CASSLAIISGGEETQYF
TRBJ2-3 | NA | TRBD2 | TRBV2 | TGTGCCAGCAGTGGGAATTGGCTAGCGGGAGGGATGCATGATACGCAGTATTTT | CASSGNWLAGGMHDTQYF
TRBJ1-1 | many | TRBD1 | TRBV25-1 | TGTGCCAGCAGTGTCTCCAGGGGGACTGAAGCTTTCTTT | CASSVSRGTEAFF
TRBJ1-3 | NA | NA | TRBV28 | TGTGCCAGCAGTCCGATCCGACAGACCTCTGGAAACACCATATATTTT | CASSPIRQTSGNTIYF
TRBJ1-2 | NA | TRBD1 | TRBV24-1 | TGTGCCACCAGTGACCCGGGACAGTCTAACTATGGCTACACCTTC | CATSDPGQSNYGYTF
TRBJ2-7 | NA | NA | TRBV18 | TGTGCCAGCTCACCCACAATCACCTCCTCCTACGAGCAGTACTTC | CASSPTITSSYEQYF
TRBJ1-2 | NA | NA | TRBV30 | TGTGCCTGGGGGACTGGGGGCTACACCTTC | CAWGTGGYTF
TRBJ2-7 | NA | TRBD1 | TRBV30 | TGTGCCTTCCACTGGCCAGGGGGTTCCTACGAGCAGTACTTC | CAFHWPGGSYEQYF
TRBJ1-2 | NA | TRBD1 | TRBV28 | TGTGCCAGCAGTCCCCCGACAGGGTACTACTATGGCTACACCTTC | CASSPPTGYYYGYTF
TRBJ1-4 | few | NA | TRBV5-1 | TGCGCCAGCAGCTTCCAGGGCACGGATGAAAAACTGTTTTTT | CASSFQGTDEKLFF
TRBJ2-7 | NA | NA | TRBV6-2/TRBV6-3 | TGTGCCAGCAGCCCAGTTAACCCAGAAGCCTACGAGCAGTACTTC | CASSPVNPEAYEQYF
TRBJ2-5 | NA | TRBD1 | TRBV6-2/TRBV6-3 | TGTGCCAGCAGCAACAGGGGTATGGGGACCCAGTACTTC | CASSNRGMGTQYF
TRBJ1-1 | NA | TRBD1 | TRBV12-5 | TGTGCTAGTGGTTTGGGACAGGGGTACACTGAAGCTTTCTTT | CASGLGQGYTEAFF
TRBJ1-1 | NA | NA | TRBV28 | TGTGCCAGCAGTTTTCTGCTGCGGGGGAACACTGAAGCTTTCTTT | CASSFLLRGNTEAFF
TRBJ1-2 | NA | TRBD1 | TRBV27 | TGTGCCAGCAGTTTATCGCCCCCCACAGGGGTGAACTTGTATGGCTACACCTTC | CASSLSPPTGVNLYGYTF
TRBJ1-2 | once | NA | TRBV5-1 | TGCGCCAGCAGCTCCGGACAGTTAGTAGGCTATGGCTACACCTTC | CASSSGQLVGYGYTF
TRBJ1-1 | NA | NA | TRBV23-1 | TGCGCCAGCTGGTGCCCTATGGAGCCCCGTAAGAACACTGAAGCTTTCTTT | CASWCPMEPRKNTEAFF
TRBJ2-1 | NA | TRBD1 | TRBV7-3 | TGTGCCAGCAGCCCGGGACAGGGCGATGAGCAGTTCTTC | CASSPGQGDEQFF
TRBJ1-1 | NA | NA | TRBV18 | TGTGCCAGCTCACCAGGCGGAGTAAGATCCGGCACTGAAGCTTTCTTT | CASSPGGVRSGTEAFF
TRBJ2-5 | NA | NA | TRBV24-1 | TGTGCCACCAGTGAGCCAATAACAGGGACGAACGTAGGGACCCAGTACTTC | CATSEPITGTNVGTQYF
TRBJ2-5 | NA | NA | TRBV7-9 | TGTGCCAGCAGCTTCCCCTACAGGGTCCAAGAGACCCAGTACTTC | CASSFPYRVQETQYF
TRBJ2-7 | once | TRBD1 | TRBV13 | TGTGCCAGCAGCTTCGACAGGGGTCACGAGCAGTACTTC | CASSFDRGHEQYF
TRBJ1-4 | NA | TRBD1 | TRBV5-1 | TGCGCCAGCAGCTTGATGGGACAGGGAAGCACTAATGAAAAACTGTTTTTT | CASSLMGQGSTNEKLFF
TRBJ2-2 | NA | NA | TRBV6-2/TRBV6-3 | TGTGCCAGCAGTATCACTACCGGGGAGCTGTTTTTT | CASSITTGELFF
TRBJ1-1 | NA | NA | TRBV5-6 | TGTGCCAGCACCATCTTGGGGGGGGACACTGAAGCTTTCTTT | CASTILGGDTEAFF